Given below is one T cell receptor (beta chain) in context. Its antigen remains unidentified. The data are from a study of blood T cells in healthy people across ages. The CDR3 totals 14 residues. Trimming left V 3 bases short and J 1 base short, with 9 bases between. CDR1 and CDR2 (germline): KGHSH, LQKENI. Next came a second PCR, run for roughly 7 to 12 cycles, which used a sample-barcoded 5' primer along with a J-beta primer mix. TCRdb reprocessed the 5' RACE reads via MiXCR and lists one record per CDR3 protein. The repertoire has hundreds of thousands of distinct CDR3 sequences, roughly 44% of them found once; the top ten carry about 21%. Overall study findings and caveats: One million T cells yielded diversity estimates that were considered underestimates.

The gene calls are TRBV18 and TRBJ1-1, with D possibly being TRBD1 (5 bases). The receptor was derived from a man aged 55-75 years in good health. The sequenced sample was blood. The CDR3 region is CASSPTAENTEAFF. In nucleotides, the CDR3 is TGTGCCAGCTCACCGACAGCCGAGAACACTGAAGCTTTCTTT.